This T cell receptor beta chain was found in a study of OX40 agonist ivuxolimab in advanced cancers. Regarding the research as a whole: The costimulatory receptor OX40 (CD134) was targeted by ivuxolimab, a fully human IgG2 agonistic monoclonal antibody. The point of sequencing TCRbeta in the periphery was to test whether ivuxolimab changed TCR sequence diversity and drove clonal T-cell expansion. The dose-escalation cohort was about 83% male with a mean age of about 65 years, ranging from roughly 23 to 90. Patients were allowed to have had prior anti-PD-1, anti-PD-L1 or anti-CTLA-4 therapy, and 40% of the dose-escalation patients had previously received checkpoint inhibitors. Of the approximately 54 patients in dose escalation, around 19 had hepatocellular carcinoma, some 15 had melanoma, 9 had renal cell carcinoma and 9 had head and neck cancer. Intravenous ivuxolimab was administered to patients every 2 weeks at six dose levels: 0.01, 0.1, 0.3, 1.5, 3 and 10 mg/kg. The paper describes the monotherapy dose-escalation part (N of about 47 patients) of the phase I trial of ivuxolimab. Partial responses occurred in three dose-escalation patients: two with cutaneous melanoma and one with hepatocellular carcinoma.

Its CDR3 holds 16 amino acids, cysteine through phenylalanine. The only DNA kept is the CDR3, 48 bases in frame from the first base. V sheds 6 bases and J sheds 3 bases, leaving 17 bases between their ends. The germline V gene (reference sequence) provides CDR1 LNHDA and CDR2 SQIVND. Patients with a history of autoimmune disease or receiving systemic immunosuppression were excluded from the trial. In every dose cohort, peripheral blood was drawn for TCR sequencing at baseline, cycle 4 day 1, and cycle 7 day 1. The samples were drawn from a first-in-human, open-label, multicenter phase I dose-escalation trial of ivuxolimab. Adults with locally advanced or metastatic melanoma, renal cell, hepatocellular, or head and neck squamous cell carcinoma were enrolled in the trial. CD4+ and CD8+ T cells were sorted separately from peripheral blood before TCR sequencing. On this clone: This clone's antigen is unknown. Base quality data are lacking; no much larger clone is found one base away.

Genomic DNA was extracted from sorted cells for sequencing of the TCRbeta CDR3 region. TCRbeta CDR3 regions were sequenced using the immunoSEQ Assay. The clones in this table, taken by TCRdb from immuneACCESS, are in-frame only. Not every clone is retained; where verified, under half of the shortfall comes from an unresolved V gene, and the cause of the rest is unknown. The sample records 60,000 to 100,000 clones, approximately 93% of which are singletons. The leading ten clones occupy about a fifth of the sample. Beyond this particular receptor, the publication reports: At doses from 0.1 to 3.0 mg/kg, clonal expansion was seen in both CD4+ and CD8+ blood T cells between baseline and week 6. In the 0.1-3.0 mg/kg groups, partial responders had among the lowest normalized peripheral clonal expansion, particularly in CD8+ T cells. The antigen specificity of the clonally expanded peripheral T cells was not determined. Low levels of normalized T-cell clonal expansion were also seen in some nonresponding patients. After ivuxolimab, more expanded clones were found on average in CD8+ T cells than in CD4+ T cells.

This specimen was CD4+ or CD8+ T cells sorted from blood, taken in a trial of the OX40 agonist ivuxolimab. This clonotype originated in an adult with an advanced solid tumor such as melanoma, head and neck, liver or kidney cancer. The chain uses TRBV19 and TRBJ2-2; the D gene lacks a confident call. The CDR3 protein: CASSPRVPLDTGELFF. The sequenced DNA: TGTGCCAGTAGCCCCCGGGTACCCCTTGACACCGGGGAGCTGTTTTTT.